This T cell receptor beta chain was profiled in a study of cytomegalovirus exposure and HLA in healthy donors. Study-wide context: Unique TCRs numbering approximately 81 million, obtained from HLA-typed donors, made up an early data release. Overall study results and limits: In an earlier analysis, most TCR beta V segments were productive about 87% or about 30% of the time. Rare TCR sequences dominated, though some public TCRs recurred in many donors. Presence/absence analyses treated sequencing depth as roughly uniform across donors.

60 Vbeta and 13 Jbeta primers were used in PCR. Some clones are missing from TCRdb's copy, which holds only in-frame ones; the method was immunoSEQ multiplex PCR. The sample has some 130,000 clones, roughly 8.8% seen once. Germline CDR1 SNHLY, CDR2 FYNNEI. The CDR3 runs to 12 residues. Points on this clone: Its antigen is not known. The junction departs from germline at one end; a sequencing error may be responsible.

V is TRBV2 and J is TRBJ1-1, with D hard to call. Sequencing was performed on PBMCs. This clonotype was sampled from a woman aged 40 to 50 in good health and CMV-seropositive. The CDR3 here is CASSEGGISLIF. The DNA for the CDR3 is TGTGCCAGCAGTGAAGGAGGCATTTCACTTATCTTT.